This is a list of T cell receptor beta chains from one sample in a study of cytomegalovirus exposure and HLA in healthy donors. Assay used: immunoSEQ multiplex PCR; TCRdb lists only in-frame clones, some missing. Of 150,000 to 200,000 clones in the sample, about 75% were seen once. The sequencing input was PBMCs. Receptor source: a woman aged 45-59 years in good health and CMV-seropositive. CDR3s include the opening cysteine and the closing phenylalanine or tryptophan. Each record gives: D gene, J gene, V gene, clone size, CDR3 DNA, CDR3 protein. The D gene is left open where the match is weak. Expanded clones are given a class, and other clones once, few, many or no size at all.

>.|TRBJ2-7|TRBV19|.
TGTGCCAGTAGTCCCCGCGGAGGTGAGCAGTACTTC
CASSPRGGEQYF
>TRBD1|TRBJ1-2|TRBV5-4|.
TGTGCCAGCAGCAACCGGGACAGGAGTATCTATGGCTACACCTTC
CASSNRDRSIYGYTF
>.|TRBJ2-7|TRBV6-5|.
TGTGCCAGCTTAGGGGCCTACGAGCAGTACTTC
CASLGAYEQYF
>TRBD2|TRBJ2-5|TRBV2|.
TGTGCCAGCACGTGGCGGGAGTACCAAGAGACCCAGTACTTC
CASTWREYQETQYF
>TRBD2|TRBJ2-7|TRBV6-5|.
TGTGCCAGCAGTCCGACTAGCGGGGGTACCTACGAGCAGTACTTC
CASSPTSGGTYEQYF
>TRBD1|TRBJ1-5|TRBV18|.
TGTGCCAGCTCCCGGGGGACAGGGGACAAGCCCCAGCATTTT
CASSRGTGDKPQHF
>.|TRBJ1-1|TRBV21-1|few
TGTGCCAGCAGCAAGAGGCGGTTT
CASSKRRF
>.|TRBJ1-5|TRBV5-8|.
TGTGCCAGCAGCTTTGAATTGGGGGCTTTGAGCAATCAGCCCCAGCATTTT
CASSFELGALSNQPQHF
>.|TRBJ2-3|TRBV7-8|.
TGTGCCAGCAGCTTAGGGCAGGGGCTAGATACGCAGTATTTT
CASSLGQGLDTQYF
>TRBD2|TRBJ2-7|TRBV19|.
TGTGCCAGTAGTGCCACTCCGGGTAGCGGGCACTCCTACGAGCAGTACTTC
CASSATPGSGHSYEQYF
>TRBD2|TRBJ2-7|TRBV7-2|.
TGTGCCAGCAGCTTCTCAGCGGGAGGGCCGTTTGAGCAGTACTTC
CASSFSAGGPFEQYF
>TRBD1|TRBJ2-1|TRBV4-1|once
TGCGCCAGCAGCCAGACCGGGACAGCGCACCCGGTCTCCTACAATGAGCAGTTCTTC
CASSQTGTAHPVSYNEQFF
>TRBD1|TRBJ1-5|TRBV28|few
TGTGCCAGCAGTCGAACCAGGGGGCTGAGGAATCAGCCCCAGCATTTT
CASSRTRGLRNQPQHF
>TRBD1|TRBJ1-4|TRBV5-4|few
TGTGCCAGCAGCTTTAAGACAGGGGGCAAGAATGAAAAACTGTTTTTT
CASSFKTGGKNEKLFF
>TRBD1|TRBJ2-7|TRBV19|.
TGTGCCAGTAGTAACGGACAGGGCTACGAGCAGTACTTC
CASSNGQGYEQYF
>TRBD2|TRBJ2-1|TRBV18|.
TGTGCCAGCTCACCACCCTCTAGCGGGGGATTCTATGAGCAGTTCTTC
CASSPPSSGGFYEQFF
>.|TRBJ1-6|TRBV10-1|.
TGCGCCAGCAGTGAGTCGATGTCAGGACTCCTCCACTTT
CASSESMSGLLHF
>.|TRBJ1-2|TRBV27|.
TGTGCCAGCAGTCCAGGGGCGGTTACTGGCTACACCTTC
CASSPGAVTGYTF
>TRBD1|TRBJ1-1|TRBV6-5|.
TGTGCCAGCAGTTATTGGGACAGACCCTACCGAACCTTT
CASSYWDRPYRTF
>.|TRBJ1-6|TRBV19|.
TGTGCCAGTAGTATATTCCCTCCCCGGGGGTCACCCCTCCACTTT
CASSIFPPRGSPLHF
>.|TRBJ1-2|TRBV28|.
TGTGCCAGCAGTTCTCCGGACGGGACTAACTATGGCTACACCTTC
CASSSPDGTNYGYTF
>.|TRBJ2-5|TRBV5-1|.
TGCGCCAGCAGCTTGGCCCCCGCCGCCCAAAGGAGTGTCCAGTACTTC
CASSLAPAAQRSVQYF
>.|TRBJ2-5|TRBV5-1|.
TGCGCCAGCAGCTTAACGGGGGTATTGCGAGAGACCCAGTACTTC
CASSLTGVLRETQYF
>.|TRBJ2-7|TRBV19|.
TGTGCCAGTAGTATCCAGGGCAGGGGCGGCTACGAGCAGTACTTC
CASSIQGRGGYEQYF
>TRBD1|TRBJ2-1|TRBV28|.
TGTGCCAGCAGTGGGTACGGGCCAGGGGGCAATGAGCAGTTCTTC
CASSGYGPGGNEQFF
>.|TRBJ1-1|TRBV19|once
TGTGCCAGTAGTATTCTACGGGGGAACACTGAAGCTTTCTTT
CASSILRGNTEAFF
>.|TRBJ1-1|TRBV27|.
TGTGCCAGCAACCCCTTTTCCGGGACTGTGAACACTGAAGCTTTCTTT
CASNPFSGTVNTEAFF
>.|TRBJ1-2|TRBV6-6|.
TGTGCCAGCAGGGCAGGGATCTATGGCTACACCTTC
CASRAGIYGYTF
>.|TRBJ2-3|TRBV28|.
TGTGCCAGCAGTTTAAGGAGGCCAAATACAGATACGCAGTATTTT
CASSLRRPNTDTQYF
>TRBD1|TRBJ1-2|TRBV5-1|.
TGCGCCAGCAGCTTGGAAGGGACAGGGGGGACCTTC
CASSLEGTGGTF
>TRBD1|TRBJ2-2|TRBV10-3|.
TGTGCCGGGGCCGACAGGGTTGACACCGGGGAGCTGTTTTTT
CAGADRVDTGELFF
>TRBD2|TRBJ2-7|TRBV7-9|.
TGTGCCAGCAGCTTAGTAGCTAGCGGGAGCTACGAGCAGTACTTC
CASSLVASGSYEQYF
>.|TRBJ2-1|TRBV29-1|.
TGCAGCGGAATCCCCTATCAGGGGTCGGCTTTCAATGAGCAGTTCTTC
CSGIPYQGSAFNEQFF
>TRBD1|TRBJ1-6|TRBV5-1|.
TGCGCCAGCAGCATCGGTAACCGGGACAGGGGTTATAATTCACCCCTCCACTTT
CASSIGNRDRGYNSPLHF
>TRBD1|TRBJ2-5|TRBV5-1|.
TGCGCCAGTCGGACAGGGGCTATACAAGAGACCCAGTACTTC
CASRTGAIQETQYF
>.|TRBJ2-7|TRBV6-4|.
TGTGCCAGCACTTCGGGACAACGGGTAGGTCGCTACGAGCAGTACTTC
CASTSGQRVGRYEQYF
>.|TRBJ2-5|TRBV18|few
TGTGCCAGCTCACCACCTAGCGTACAAGAGACCCAGTACTTC
CASSPPSVQETQYF
>TRBD1|TRBJ1-2|TRBV10-3|.
TGTGCCATCAGTGAGTCTCAGGGACAGCGAAACTATGGCTACACCTTC
CAISESQGQRNYGYTF
>.|TRBJ1-2|TRBV10-2|.
TGCGCCAGTCGACGGACACTCCTCTATGGCTACACCTTC
CASRRTLLYGYTF
>.|TRBJ1-6|TRBV7-2|.
TGTGCCAGCAGCTTAGGACTGACCGATCATTATAATTCACCCCTCCACTTT
CASSLGLTDHYNSPLHF
>TRBD1|TRBJ2-3|TRBV5-6|.
TGTGCCAGCAGCTTACTGGGACAGAGCACAGATACGCAGTATTTT
CASSLLGQSTDTQYF
>.|TRBJ2-7|TRBV5-4|.
TGTGCCAGCAGCTTGGGCGGGGCCGGCCTCCCTTACGAGCAGTACTTC
CASSLGGAGLPYEQYF
>TRBD2|TRBJ2-1|TRBV6-6|.
TGTGCCGCGACCTGGCTAGCGGGAGGGAATGAGCAGTTCTTC
CAATWLAGGNEQFF
>.|TRBJ2-2|TRBV5-4|.
TGTGCCAGCAGCGGCGGGGTGAACACCGGGGAGCTGTTTTTT
CASSGGVNTGELFF
>TRBD1|TRBJ1-1|TRBV6-5|.
TGTGCCAGCAGCCTGAGGGGGCGCCGGACTGAAGCTTTCTTT
CASSLRGRRTEAFF
>TRBD1|TRBJ1-4|TRBV11-2|.
TGTGCCAGCAGCTTAGGGACAGGTCGGGAAAAACTGTTTTTT
CASSLGTGREKLFF
>TRBD2|TRBJ2-5|TRBV7-8|.
TGTGCCAGCAGTTTAACTAGCGGGGGGGCTTTAGAGACCCAGTACTTC
CASSLTSGGALETQYF